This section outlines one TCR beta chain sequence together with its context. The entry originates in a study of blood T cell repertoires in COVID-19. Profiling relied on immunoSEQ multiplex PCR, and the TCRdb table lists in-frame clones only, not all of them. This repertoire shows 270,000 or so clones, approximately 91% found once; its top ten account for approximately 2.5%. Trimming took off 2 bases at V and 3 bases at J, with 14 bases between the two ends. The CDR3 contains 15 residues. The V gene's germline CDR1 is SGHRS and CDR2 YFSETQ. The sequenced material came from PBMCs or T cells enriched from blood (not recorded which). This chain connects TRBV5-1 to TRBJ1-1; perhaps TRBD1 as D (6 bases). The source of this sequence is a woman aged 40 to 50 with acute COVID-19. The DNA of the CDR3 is TGCGCCAGCAGCTTACAGGGTCAGGTGGACACTGAAGCTTTCTTT. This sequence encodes CASSLQGQVDTEAFF. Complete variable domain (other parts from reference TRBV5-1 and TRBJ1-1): KAGVTQTPRYLIKTRGQQVTLSCSPISGHRSVSWYQQTPGQGLQFLFEYFSETQRNKGNFPGRFSGRQFSNSRSEMNVSTLELGDSALYLCASSLQGQVDTEAFFGQGTRLTVV.